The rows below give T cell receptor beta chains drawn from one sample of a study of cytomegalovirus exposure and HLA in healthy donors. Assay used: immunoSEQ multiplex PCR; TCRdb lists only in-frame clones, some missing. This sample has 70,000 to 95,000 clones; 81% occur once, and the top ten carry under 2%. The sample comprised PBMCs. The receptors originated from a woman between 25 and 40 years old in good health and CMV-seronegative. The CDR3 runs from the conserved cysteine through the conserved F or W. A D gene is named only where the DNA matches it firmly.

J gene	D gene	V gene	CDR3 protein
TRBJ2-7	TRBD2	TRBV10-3	CAISEAGDYEQYF
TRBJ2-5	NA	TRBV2	CASRKDSGEETQYF
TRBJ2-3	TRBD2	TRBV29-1	CSASGTSGINTDTQYF
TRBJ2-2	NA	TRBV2	CASIRAPPGRGAGELFF
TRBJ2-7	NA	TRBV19	CASSSSQGGNEQYF
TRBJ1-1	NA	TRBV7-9	CASSLSSGGRGTEAFF
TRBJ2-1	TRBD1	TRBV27	CASSRTGGSYNEQFF
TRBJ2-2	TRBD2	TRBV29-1	CSVLAGGLGGELFF
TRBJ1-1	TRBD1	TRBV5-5	CASSWGRGDTEAFF
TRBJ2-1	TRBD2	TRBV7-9	CASQTSWPEQFF
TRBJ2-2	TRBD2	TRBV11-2	CASSLVAGGHTGELFF
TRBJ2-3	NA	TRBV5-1	CASSLDRGTDTQYF
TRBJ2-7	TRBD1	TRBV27	CASSLRTGATYEQYF
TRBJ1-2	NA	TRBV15	CATSPAKSDYGYTF
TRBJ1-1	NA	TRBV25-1	CASSGTTLEAFF
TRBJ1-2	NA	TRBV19	CASSPRDTYNYGYTF
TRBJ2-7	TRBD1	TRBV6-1	CASSPTGMGYEQYF
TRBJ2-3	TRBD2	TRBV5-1	CASSLDPAGGPDTQYF
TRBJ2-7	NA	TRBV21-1	CASSGNGTSGRYEQYF
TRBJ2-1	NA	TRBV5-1	CASSLGGLANNEQFF
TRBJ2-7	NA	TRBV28	CASSPPGATLYEQYF
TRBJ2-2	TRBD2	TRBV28	CASSLIQMSGSLGAGELFF
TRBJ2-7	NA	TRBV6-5	CASSYSAGVHHEQYF
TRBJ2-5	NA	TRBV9	CASSEGETTLQETQYF
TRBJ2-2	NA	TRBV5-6	CASSLEPRNTGELFF
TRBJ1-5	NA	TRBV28	CASSLYLNQPQHF
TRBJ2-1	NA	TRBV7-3	CASSSRGNEQFF
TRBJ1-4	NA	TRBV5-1	CASSSARGSEKLFF
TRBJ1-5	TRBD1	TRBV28	CASSRQGPNQPQHF
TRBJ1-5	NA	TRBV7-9	CASSLGTDNQPQHF
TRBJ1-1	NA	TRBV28	CASSLPGGERTFF
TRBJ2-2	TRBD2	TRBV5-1	CASSLKLAGASTGELFF
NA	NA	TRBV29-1	CSVWRGTYEQYF